Below, one T cell receptor beta chain is given with its context. These data come from a study of blood T cell repertoires in COVID-19. Clones were read by immunoSEQ multiplex PCR, and TCRdb kept only the in-frame ones, dropping some. The table shows 55,000 to 80,000 clones, with about 87% occurring only once. The source is a man aged 65-85 years with acute or convalescent COVID-19. Sequenced sample: peripheral blood.

The CDR3 loop is CAIRGQGGEKLFF. For the CDR3, the DNA is TGTGCCATCAGGGGACAGGGGGGTGAAAAACTGTTTTTT. The genes are TRBV10-3 and TRBJ1-4; 11 nucleotides match TRBD1. CDR1 ENHRY and CDR2 SYGVKD come from the germline V gene. J gave up 7 bases and V 6 bases, and 1 base lay outside the gene matches. CDR3 size: 13 residues.